This TCR beta chain originates from a study of OX40 agonist ivuxolimab in advanced cancers. About the study: Clinicians treated patients with ivuxolimab, an agonistic anti-OX40 (CD134) antibody. Two patients with cutaneous melanoma and one with hepatocellular carcinoma, three in total, showed partial responses. Study results and limitations: Average numbers of expanded clones were greater in CD8+ T cells than in CD4+.

Libraries were prepared by immunoSEQ multiplex PCR; TCRdb keeps only in-frame clonotypes and omits some of them. Of about 64,000 clones in the sample, roughly four fifths were seen once. Of note for this clone: Its antigen is currently unknown.

The germline V and J ends were trimmed by 7 bases and 2 bases, with 11 bases remaining between them. Germline assignment: CDR1 MGHDK and CDR2 SYGVNS. This CDR3 is 14 amino acids long. Patients who had autoimmune disease history or got systemic immunosuppression were left out. The source is an adult with an advanced solid tumor such as melanoma, head and neck, liver or kidney cancer. Material: CD4+ or CD8+ T cells sorted from blood, obtained in a trial of the OX40 agonist ivuxolimab. The chain has TRBV25-1 and TRBJ2-2; D not certain. This CDR3 reads CASTPTSNTGELFF. Written as DNA, the CDR3 is TGTGCCAGCACCCCGACTTCTAACACCGGGGAGCTGTTTTTT. Variable domain in full (rest from reference TRBV25-1 and TRBJ2-2): EADIYQTPRYLVIGTGKKITLECSQTMGHDKMYWYQQDPGMELHLIHYSYGVNSTEKGDLSSESTVSRIRTEHFPLTLESARPSHTSQYLCASTPTSNTGELFFGEGSRLTVL.